This T cell receptor beta chain was sequenced during a study of beta chain features in type 1 diabetes. All of the isolated RNA was reverse transcribed, so expressed TCRB transcripts were sequenced. The repertoire was sequenced with immunoSEQ multiplex PCR; TCRdb's copy has only in-frame clones and lacks some. The repertoire consists of 200,000 to 250,000 clones, with approximately 13% occurring once and the leading ten covering about 0.02%. Germline CDR1 and CDR2: SGHDT and YYEEEE. V was pared by 0 bases and J by 1 base, with 5 bases between. This CDR3 has 14 amino acids. With regard to this clone: Antigen: not known.

Study-wide results and caveats: There was a moderate but significant shortening of TCRB CDR3s in all four CD4+ subsets of Type 1 diabetes patients. Among patients, naive, central memory and Treg TCRB repertoires appeared more similar than among healthy donors. VDJ junctions from patients with type 1 diabetes contained fewer insertions and more deletions.

Central memory, naive, regulatory and stem cell-like memory CD4+ cells were sorted by CD45RO/CCR7/CD25/CD127/CD95/CD27. This TCR was sampled from a man aged 25-40 years with type 1 diabetes. Source material: naive CD4+ T cells from blood. The chain carries TRBV5-6 and TRBJ1-5, with D hard to call. The CDR3 sequence is CASSLGGSNQPQHF. The CDR3 DNA reads TGTGCCAGCAGCTTGGGCGGCAGCAATCAGCCCCAGCATTTT.